This T cell receptor (beta chain) was recorded in a study of cytomegalovirus exposure and HLA in healthy donors. On this clone: Its antigen is unidentified.

The PCR employed 60 Vbeta primers together with 13 Jbeta primers. Assay: immunoSEQ multiplex PCR; the TCRdb copy retains only in-frame clones and omits some. This sample has nearly 100,000 clones; roughly four fifths occur once, and the top ten carry around a fifth. The CDR3 runs to 14 residues. From germline, CDR1 is MNHNY and CDR2 SVGAGI (reference sequence). V dropped 8 bases and J dropped 4; count of bases not matched to a gene: 9. Findings and limits, study-wide: Altogether, some 170 TCR beta chains were recorded as cytomegalovirus-associated. TCR association rates varied by HLA locus in a later analysis, with DRB1 highest and HLA-C lowest. In an earlier analysis, in around 590 donors, most V segments appeared productive either ~87% or ~30% of the time.

V and J are TRBV6-6 and TRBJ2-5; 8 nucleotides match TRBD2. Specimen: PBMCs. The sequence was collected from a woman aged 55-69 years in good health and CMV-seropositive. In nucleotides, the CDR3 is TGTGCCAGCGGTGGGACTAGGGCAGGAGAGACCCAGTACTTC. Its translation is CASGGTRAGETQYF.